Described below is a single T cell receptor beta chain sequence and its context. This specimen belongs to a study of technical replicates of blood from four donors. Libraries were prepared by immunoSEQ multiplex PCR; TCRdb keeps only in-frame clonotypes and omits some of them. The data show about 66,000 clones, approximately 89% seen once. Germline V gene lookup returns CDR1 MNHEY and CDR2 SMNVEV (reference sequence). The V end was cut by 1 base, the J end by 1 base, with 6 bases between. The CDR3 sequence is 14 residues long. This clonotype was obtained from a human donor in good health. Some clones in this sample may be carry-over from other donors' samples. Sequences were obtained from PBMCs. The chain employs TRBV27 and TRBJ2-3; perhaps TRBD2 as D (5 bases). The CDR3 region is CASSLLEGTDTQYF. CDR3 bases: TGTGCCAGCAGTTTATTGGAGGGCACAGATACGCAGTATTTT.